These 17 T cell receptor beta chains came from one sample sequenced in a study of glioma-infiltrating T cells. Amplification of TCR alpha and beta CDR3 regions from RNA used iRepertoire nested multiplex PCR. TCRdb re-called the multiplex PCR reads through MiXCR, storing one row per CDR3 protein. The sample has approximately 120,000 distinct CDR3 sequences, roughly 25% seen once. The sequenced material came from glioma tissue, nonneoplastic brain tissue, or PBMCs (not recorded which). The receptors derive from a human donor with low-grade glioma or glioblastoma, undergoing nonglioma brain surgery, or in good health (not recorded which).

This clonotype was recorded at least ten times. The genes are TRBV4-3 and TRBJ2-1; D gene ambiguous. The CDR3 contains 15 residues. Germline CDR1 reads LGHNA; CDR2 reads YSLEER. The ends were cut back, 0 bases at V and 1 base at J, with 7 bases in the middle. The chain's CDR3 is CASSQELSSYNEQFF. The CDR3 DNA reads as TGCGCCAGCAGCCAAGAGCTCTCGTCCTACAATGAGCAGTTCTTC.

This clonotype was seen at least ten times. This may arise from a read error, as a much more abundant clone is one base away. V gene TRBV15 combines with J gene TRBJ2-1; 9 nucleotides agree with TRBD2. Germline trimming cut 5 bases from V and 3 bases from J; bases unmatched to any gene: 2. CDR3 length: 14 residues. CDR1 LNHNV and CDR2 YYDKDF come from the germline V gene (reference sequence). DNA of the CDR3: TGTGCCACCAGCCGTAGCGGGAGCTACAATGAGCAGTTCTTC. Protein sequence: CATSRSGSYNEQFF.

This clonotype was observed at least ten times. The chain joins TRBV7-9 to TRBJ2-5; D may be TRBD2 (5 bases). The CDR3 consists of 14 residues. V was cut by 5 bases and J by 2 bases, with 12 bases left in between. The V gene's germline CDR1 is SEHNR and CDR2 FQNEAQ (reference sequence). The CDR3 nucleotides are TGTGCCAGCAGCCAACCGGACTCTCAAGAGACCCAGTACTTC. This gives the protein CASSQPDSQETQYF.

V is TRBV6-5 and J is TRBJ2-3, with D possibly being TRBD2 (6 bases). V was shortened by 0 bases and J by 4 bases, with 11 bases between the two germline ends. Germline assignment: CDR1 MNHEY and CDR2 SVGAGI. The CDR3 spans 15 residues. The CDR3 DNA reads TGTGCCAGCAGTTACTCGACTTGGAGGGCAGATACGCAGTATTTT. It yields the protein CASSYSTWRADTQYF.

This clonotype was found a few times. A junction end diverges from the germline sequence, so it may reflect a read error. The chain is built from TRBV4-3 and TRBJ2-7; TRBD1 agrees at 7 bases. Germline V gene data show CDR1 as LGHNA and CDR2 as YSLEER. CDR3 length: 14 amino acids. In DNA, the CDR3 is TGCGCCAACAGCCCTACCGACAGGGCTTACGAGCAGTACTTC. Encoded protein: CANSPTDRAYEQYF.

This clonotype was observed many times. The rearrangement uses TRBV19 and TRBJ1-1, with D unresolved. Per germline, CDR1 LNHDA and CDR2 SQIVND (reference sequence). The CDR3 is 15 amino acids. Trimming left V 3 bases short and J 0 bases short, with 11 bases between. The CDR3 sequence: CASSIGYGMNTEAFF. CDR3 in DNA: TGTGCCAGTAGTATTGGTTACGGAATGAACACTGAAGCTTTCTTT.

This sequence joins TRBV7-8 and TRBJ2-1; D is perhaps TRBD1 (5 bases). V lost 2 bases to trimming and J lost 8 bases, with 16 bases between them. The CDR3 loop spans 15 amino acids. Germline V gene data show CDR1 as SGHVS and CDR2 as FQNEAQ. The CDR3 sequence is CASSLFPDTPYEQFF. DNA of the CDR3: TGTGCCAGCAGCTTATTCCCGGACACTCCCTATGAGCAGTTCTTC.

V gene TRBV5-5 combines with J gene TRBJ2-1; TRBD1 or TRBD2 may be the D gene (6 bases each). Trimming removed 10 bases at V and 15 bases at J, with 29 bases between. This CDR3 region has 14 residues. The germline V gene has CDR1 SGHKS and CDR2 YYEKEE (reference sequence). CDR3 coding DNA: TGTGCCCGCCGCTTGGCCCCCGGGGGCGGTGCGCCGTTCTTC. Protein product: CARRLAPGGGAPFF.

This clonotype was seen repeatedly, ten times or more. The chain links TRBV6-2 or TRBV6-3 to TRBJ2-1, with 8 bases lining up with TRBD2. The CDR3 runs to 15 residues. J gave up 8 bases and V 4 bases, and 10 bases lay outside the gene matches. Germline V gene lookup returns CDR1 MNHEY and CDR2 SVGEGT. This chain's CDR3 is CASSSREGVIDEQFF. CDR3 nucleotides: TGTGCCAGCAGTTCCCGGGAGGGTGTTATCGATGAGCAGTTCTTC.

About this clonotype itself: This may be a read error: a much more frequent sequence differs by one nucleotide. The chain recombines TRBV7-6 with TRBJ2-7, with 14 nucleotides matching TRBD2. J gave up 3 bases and V 5 bases, and 18 bases lay outside the gene matches. CDR3 length equals 20 residues. Germline lookup yields CDR1 SGHVS and CDR2 FNYEAQ. In DNA, the CDR3 is TGTGCCAGCAGCCCAACCGGGACTAGCGGGAGCAGTCTCAGCTACTACGAGCAGTACTTC. This translates into CASSPTGTSGSSLSYYEQYF.

This clonotype was seen more than once but under ten times. This chain connects TRBV29-1 to TRBJ2-5; no definite D call. Trimming took 4 bases from V and 5 from J, leaving 14 bases between them. Germline CDR1 SQVTM, CDR2 ANQGSEA. The CDR3 spans 13 residues. The chain's CDR3 is CSVAPSRRETQYF. The CDR3, as DNA: TGCAGCGTTGCCCCCAGCCGGCGGGAGACCCAGTACTTC.

This clonotype was observed at least ten times. This CDR3 reads CARWTGAYEQYF. In nucleotides, the CDR3 is TGTGCCAGGTGGACAGGGGCCTACGAGCAGTACTTC. The rearrangement uses TRBV6-1 and TRBJ2-7; 9 bases match TRBD1. Trimming cost V 9 bases and J 2 bases; bases outside gene matches: 2. The CDR3 runs to 12 residues. Germline V gene data show CDR1 as MNHNS and CDR2 as SASEGT.

This clonotype was recorded many times. The chain employs TRBV4-3 and TRBJ1-1; D uncertain. The CDR3 has 15 residues. V was cut by 3 bases and J by 0 bases, with 11 bases left in between. Looked up from germline, CDR1 is LGHNA and CDR2 is YSLEER. DNA of the CDR3: TGCGCCAGCAGCCACACCACCAACTTGAACACTGAAGCTTTCTTT. Protein product: CASSHTTNLNTEAFF.

The chain links TRBV5-4 to TRBJ2-7; 9 bases map to TRBD2. With 4 bases clipped from V and 4 bases from J, the junction kept 9 bases outside the gene matches. Looked up from germline, CDR1 is SGHNT and CDR2 is YYREEE (reference sequence). This CDR3 contains 15 residues. CDR3 in DNA: TGTGCCAGCAGCGGGCAACTAGCGGGCGGATACGAGCAGTACTTC. Protein product: CASSGQLAGGYEQYF.

This clonotype was seen ten or more times. The CDR3 DNA is TGTGCCAGCAGTTTCCACCCCCCGGGAGGTCCCCCAGATACGCAGTATTTT. It translates to CASSFHPPGGPPDTQYF. The chain uses TRBV28 and TRBJ2-3, with 7 bases fitting TRBD2. CDR1 MDHEN and CDR2 SYDVKM come from the germline V gene. This CDR3 has 17 residues. J gave up 4 bases and V 3 bases, and 13 bases lay outside the gene matches.

The sample holds a few counts of this clonotype. This chain uses TRBV10-3 with TRBJ2-7; TRBD1 might be the D (5 bases). This CDR3 comprises 16 residues. The V gene lost 0 bases and the J gene lost 2 bases, with 14 bases spanning the gap. Germline CDR1 and CDR2: ENHRY and SYGVKD. CDR3 sequence: CAISESQTVTAYEQYF. For the CDR3, the DNA is TGTGCCATCAGTGAGTCCCAGACAGTGACCGCCTACGAGCAGTACTTC.

In its sample, this clonotype was seen many times. The chain has TRBV10-3 and TRBJ1-2; TRBD1 matches at 7 bases. V trimming: 6 bases; J trimming: 2 bases; junction bases outside the gene matches: 9. The CDR3 length is 15 residues. Germline V gene lookup returns CDR1 ENHRY and CDR2 SYGVKD. CDR3 protein: CAISGHDRENYGYTF. In DNA form, the CDR3 reads TGTGCCATCAGCGGCCACGACAGGGAAAACTATGGCTACACCTTC.